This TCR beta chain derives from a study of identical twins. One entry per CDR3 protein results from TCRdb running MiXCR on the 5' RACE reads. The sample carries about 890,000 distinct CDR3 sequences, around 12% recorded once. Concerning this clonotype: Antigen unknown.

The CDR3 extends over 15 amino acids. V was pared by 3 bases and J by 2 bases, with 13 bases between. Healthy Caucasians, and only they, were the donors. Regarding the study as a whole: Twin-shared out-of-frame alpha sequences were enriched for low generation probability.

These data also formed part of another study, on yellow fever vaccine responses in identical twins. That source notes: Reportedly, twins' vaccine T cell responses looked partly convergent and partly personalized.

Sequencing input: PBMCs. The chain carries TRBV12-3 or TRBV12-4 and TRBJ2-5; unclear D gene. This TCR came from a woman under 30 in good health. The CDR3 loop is CASSLVGSRQETQYF. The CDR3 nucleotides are TGTGCCAGCAGTTTGGTCGGCTCTAGACAAGAGACCCAGTACTTC.